The 21 T cell receptor beta chains below all came from one sample that was sequenced in a study of cytomegalovirus exposure and HLA in healthy donors. The PCR employed 60 Vbeta primers together with 13 Jbeta primers. Data came from immunoSEQ multiplex PCR; TCRdb stores just in-frame clones and leaves some out. The sample contains more than 150,000 clones, just over 75% of which appear only once. The sample taken for sequencing was PBMCs. Receptors were obtained from a young man in good health and CMV-seronegative.

V usage is TRBV7-2 and J usage is TRBJ2-7; weak D call: TRBD2 (5 bases). V gave up 2 bases and J gave up 5 bases, with 16 bases separating them. The CDR3 has 15 residues. The germline V gene has CDR1 SGHTA and CDR2 FQGNSA. CDR3 in amino acids: CASSLPGFGVNEQYF. CDR3 bases: TGTGCCAGCAGCTTACCAGGTTTCGGGGTGAACGAGCAGTACTTC.

The genes are TRBV7-2 and TRBJ1-6; the match to TRBD1 covers 7 bases. V lost 0 bases, J lost 2 bases, and 10 bases stayed unmatched. This CDR3 is built from 19 residues. CDR1 SGHTA and CDR2 FQGNSA come from the germline V gene. The CDR3 DNA reads as TGTGCCAGCAGCTTAGCGCTTGGCAGACAGGGCCCCTATAATTCACCCCTCCACTTT. This gives the protein CASSLALGRQGPYNSPLHF.

CDR3 sequence: CASSPDSSNEKLFF. In DNA, the CDR3 is TGTGCCAGCAGTCCCGACAGCTCTAATGAAAAACTGTTTTTT. The chain joins TRBV6-5 to TRBJ1-4; the D gene is possibly TRBD1 (5 bases). CDR1 MNHEY and CDR2 SVGAGI come from the germline V gene. The CDR3 runs 14 residues. V was cut by 5 bases and J by 3 bases, with 10 bases left in between.

The chain is built from TRBV4-2 and TRBJ2-5; D remains unclear. Trimming removed 3 bases at V and 0 bases at J, with 8 bases between. CDR1 is LGHNA and CDR2 is YNFKEQ in the germline V gene. CDR3 length: 14 amino acids. The CDR3: CASSHMRDQETQYF. The CDR3 DNA sequence: TGTGCCAGCAGCCACATGAGAGACCAAGAGACCCAGTACTTC.

The V gene is TRBV30, the J gene TRBJ2-1; 11 bases are a match to TRBD2. The V and J ends lost 0 bases and 10 bases, in that order; junction bases with no gene match: 5. Germline V gives CDR1 GTSNPN, CDR2 SVGIG (reference sequence). CDR3 size: 14 residues. The CDR3 is CAWSVLAGAGEQFF. In DNA form, the CDR3 reads TGTGCCTGGAGTGTACTAGCGGGAGCTGGGGAGCAGTTCTTC.

This chain links TRBV4-3 with TRBJ2-1; TRBD2 agrees at 9 bases. CDR3 length: 17 amino acids. From germline, CDR1 is LGHNA and CDR2 YSLEER. V trimming: 1 base; J trimming: 3 bases; junction bases outside the gene matches: 7. The CDR3 sequence: CASSQAGAGGYYNEQFF. The CDR3 coding sequence is TGCGCCAGCAGCCAAGCTGGAGCGGGAGGATACTACAATGAGCAGTTCTTC.

The DNA for the CDR3 is TGTGCCAGCAGTCGCCGGGGTCGGCCAGGGCCCCAGCATTTT. It codes for CASSRRGRPGPQHF. The genes are TRBV28 and TRBJ1-5; no firm D call. Trimming stripped 5 bases from V and 9 bases from J, with 17 bases between. Germline-derived CDR1 and CDR2 are MDHEN and SYDVKM. The CDR3 extends over 14 amino acids.

The chain is built from TRBV4-3 and TRBJ2-3; 9 nucleotides agree with TRBD2. Germline values: CDR1 LGHNA, CDR2 YSLEER. The CDR3 totals 17 residues. Trimming removed 0 bases from V and 6 bases from J; junction bases left unmatched: 10. The CDR3 nucleotides are TGCGCCAGCAGCCAAGACCCAGCGGGGGGCCCCGTGGATACGCAGTATTTT. This encodes CASSQDPAGGPVDTQYF.

This chain connects TRBV6-5 to TRBJ1-5, with D maybe TRBD1 (6 bases). The V and J ends lost 8 bases and 4 bases respectively, with 15 bases between them. The V gene's germline CDR1 is MNHEY and CDR2 SVGAGI. This CDR3 region has 14 residues. DNA for the CDR3: TGTGCCAGCGGATGGCAGGGGACGAATCAGCCCCAGCATTTT. It encodes CASGWQGTNQPQHF.

The chain employs TRBV23-1 and TRBJ1-2, with 7 positions matching TRBD1. TRBV23-1 has ORF status, its function being uncertain. The CDR3 covers 14 residues. V gave up 1 base and J gave up 8 bases; unmatched junction bases: 7. CDR3 sequence: CASSQCDRVEGYTF. The CDR3 DNA reads as TGCGCCAGCAGTCAATGCGACAGGGTAGAGGGCTACACCTTC.

For the CDR3, the DNA is TGTGCCAGCAGTTACTCGTACAGGGGGGGCGGCTACACCTTC. Protein sequence: CASSYSYRGGGYTF. This chain links TRBV6-6 with TRBJ1-2, with TRBD1 identical over 8 bases. Germline values: CDR1 MNHNY, CDR2 SVGAGI (reference sequence). This CDR3 spans 14 amino acids. The V and J ends lost 0 bases and 8 bases, in that order; junction bases with no gene match: 5.

In its sample, this clone was seen a few times. The chain employs TRBV5-1 and TRBJ2-2, with D tentatively TRBD2 (5 bases). The CDR3 is 15 residues long. Between the trimmed V and J ends, which lost 4 bases and 7 bases, there was a span of 17 bases. Per germline, CDR1 SGHRS and CDR2 YFSETQ. The CDR3 is CASSLSNSGIGELFF. CDR3 nucleotides: TGCGCCAGCAGCCTTTCCAATTCCGGGATCGGGGAGCTGTTTTTT.

The chain recombines TRBV4-3 with TRBJ2-3; 8 bases are a match to TRBD2. The CDR3 is 17 amino acids. CDR1 is LGHNA and CDR2 is YSLEER in the germline V gene. The V segment lost 0 bases and the J segment 5 bases; nucleotides outside the gene matches: 10. The CDR3 region has the DNA TGCGCCAGCAGCCAAGACCCCCCAGCGGGGGAGGGAGATACGCAGTATTTT. This translates into CASSQDPPAGEGDTQYF.

The gene calls are TRBV4-3 and TRBJ2-2, with 8 bases aligning to TRBD1. Germline CDR1 is LGHNA and CDR2 is YSLEER. The CDR3 contains 15 residues. V lost 3 bases to trimming and J lost 2 bases; unmatched junction nucleotides: 2. Written as DNA, the CDR3 is TGCGCCAGCAGCCAGGGACAGGATAACACCGGGGAGCTGTTTTTT. This sequence encodes CASSQGQDNTGELFF.

The chain is built from TRBV9 and TRBJ2-3; maybe TRBD2 (5 bases). Trimming removed 3 bases from V and 4 bases from J, with 18 bases in between. The CDR3 consists of 16 residues. Germline loops: CDR1 SGDLS, CDR2 YYNGEE. CDR3 coding DNA: TGTGCCAGCAGCGCCACGGGGATGGCTTCCGCAGATACGCAGTATTTT. Translating it yields CASSATGMASADTQYF.

The rearrangement links TRBV6-6 to TRBJ2-7; 7 bases match TRBD2. The CDR3 is 14 residues long. Germline V lookup: CDR1 MNHNY, CDR2 SVGAGI (reference sequence). V dropped 2 bases and J dropped 3; count of bases not matched to a gene: 4. The CDR3 here is CASSYSQRDYEQYF. Here the CDR3 DNA reads TGTGCCAGCAGTTACAGCCAGCGGGACTACGAGCAGTACTTC.

The chain links TRBV30 to TRBJ1-1; tentative D call: TRBD1 (5 bases). Germline CDR1 reads GTSNPN; CDR2 reads SVGIG (reference sequence). V gave up 0 bases and J gave up 4 bases, with 27 bases separating them. The CDR3 is made up of 19 amino acids. The CDR3 DNA sequence: TGTGCCTGGAGTGTACCGGTTTGGGGCGCGGGGCTGTGGAGCACTGAAGCTTTCTTT. Translation: CAWSVPVWGAGLWSTEAFF.

This clone was seen a single time. The V call is TRBV9, the J call TRBJ2-1; 10 bases match TRBD2. V shed 3 bases and J 8 bases; nucleotides not matched to a gene: 14. The CDR3 length is 17 residues. CDR1 is SGDLS, CDR2 YYNGEE, per germline. CDR3 region: CASSATPLAGVGHEQFF. As DNA, the CDR3 is TGTGCCAGCAGCGCCACACCTCTAGCGGGAGTAGGCCATGAGCAGTTCTTC.

The chain links TRBV9 to TRBJ2-7; the D is unclear. Deletions cut 3 bases from V and 0 bases from J, with 4 bases between. The CDR3 covers 12 residues. Germline V lookup: CDR1 SGDLS, CDR2 YYNGEE. The CDR3 spells CASSDSSYEQYF. In DNA form, the CDR3 reads TGTGCCAGCAGCGACAGCTCCTACGAGCAGTACTTC.

This clone has more than one count but fewer than ten. J is TRBJ1-1 and V is TRBV7-8, with no clear D. Germline V CDR1 and CDR2: SGHVS, FQNEAQ. V was shortened by 5 bases and J by 2 bases, with 9 bases between the two germline ends. CDR3 length: 13 amino acids. The CDR3 region has the DNA TGTGCCAGCAGCCCAGGACTAAACACTGAAGCTTTCTTT. This codes for CASSPGLNTEAFF.

The chain employs TRBV6-1 and TRBJ1-3; D unclear. The CDR3 is made up of 16 amino acids. Per germline, CDR1 MNHNS and CDR2 SASEGT. V lost 3 bases, J lost 0 bases, and 12 bases lay in between. The CDR3 nucleotides read TGTGCCAGCAGTGATGTGTGGCGGAGCTCTGGAAACACCATATATTTT. Protein: CASSDVWRSSGNTIYF.